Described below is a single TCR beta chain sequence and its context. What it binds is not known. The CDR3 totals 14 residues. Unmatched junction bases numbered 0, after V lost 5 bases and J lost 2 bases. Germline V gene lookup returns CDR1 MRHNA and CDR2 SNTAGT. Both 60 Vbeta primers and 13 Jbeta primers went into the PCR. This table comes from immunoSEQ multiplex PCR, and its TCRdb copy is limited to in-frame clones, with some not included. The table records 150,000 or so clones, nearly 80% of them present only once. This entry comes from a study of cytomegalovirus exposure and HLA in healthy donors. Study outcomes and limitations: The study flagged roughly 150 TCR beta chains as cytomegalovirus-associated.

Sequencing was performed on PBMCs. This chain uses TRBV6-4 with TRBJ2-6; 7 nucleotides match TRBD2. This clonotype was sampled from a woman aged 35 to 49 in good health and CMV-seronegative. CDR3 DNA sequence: TGTGCCAGCAGTCGGGAGGCTGGGGCCAACGTCCTGACTTTC. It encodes CASSREAGANVLTF.